This TCR beta chain was retrieved from a study of blood T cell repertoires in COVID-19. Across the whole study: There were acute and convalescent COVID-19 samples, and they came from the United States, Italy and Spain.

The repertoire was sequenced with immunoSEQ multiplex PCR; TCRdb's copy has only in-frame clones and lacks some. The table has roughly 160,000 clones, more than 65% seen once. Cohort placement rested on clinical history that participants reported themselves. Germline values: CDR1 SGHDN, CDR2 FVKESK. Trimming pared 1 base from V and 8 bases from J, leaving 12 bases between. The CDR3 is 14 amino acids. The TCR was taken from a woman aged 40 to 50 with acute COVID-19. The sample comprised PBMCs or T cells enriched from blood (not recorded which). The chain has TRBV14 and TRBJ2-1; tentative D call: TRBD2 (6 bases). The CDR3 reads CASSQVGRRDEQFF. CDR3 nucleotide sequence: TGTGCCAGCAGCCAAGTAGGGAGGCGAGATGAGCAGTTCTTC. Variable domain in full (rest from reference TRBV14 and TRBJ2-1): EAGVTQFPSHSVIEKGQTVTLRCDPISGHDNLYWYRRVMGKEIKFLLHFVKESKQDESGMPNNRFLAERTGGTYSTLKVQPAELEDSGVYFCASSQVGRRDEQFFGPGTRLTVL.